One and the same sample provided the 19 T cell receptor beta chains below, sequenced in a study of T cell responses to AZD1222 COVID-19 vaccine (dated by TCRdb to the early 2020s). This sample's time point label indicates: baseline before first vaccination. This specimen's treatment or condition label, interpreted: meningococcal conjugate vaccine given as trial control. The library relied on the immunoSEQ multiplex PCR assay. This immuneACCESS table, as held by TCRdb, lists in-frame sequences with V and J called but not all clones. Of the missing ones, under half trace to an unresolved V gene in checked studies; the others have no known cause. The sample contains tens of thousands of clones, about 90% of them found a single time. 10% of the sample lies in the top ten. Specimen: peripheral blood, collected on day 0 of MenACWY control vaccination. These receptors were collected from an adult in good health.

The V call is TRBV4-3, the J call TRBJ1-6; 7 nucleotides match TRBD1. Germline trimming cut 0 bases from V and 8 bases from J; bases unmatched to any gene: 4. The germline V gene encodes CDR1 LGHNA and CDR2 YSLEER. There are 15 residues in the CDR3. The CDR3 loop is CASSQETGSDSPLHF. The CDR3 DNA reads as TGCGCCAGCAGCCAAGAGACAGGGTCGGATTCACCCCTCCACTTT.

The rearrangement joins TRBV4-3 to TRBJ2-2; 10 nucleotides align to TRBD1. CDR1 is LGHNA, CDR2 YSLEER, per germline. This CDR3 contains 15 residues. The V gene end was trimmed by 4 bases and the J gene end by 1 base; junction bases not matched to a gene: 0. Here the CDR3 DNA reads TGCGCCAGCAGCCGGGACAGGGGGAACACCGGGGAGCTGTTTTTT. Protein sequence: CASSRDRGNTGELFF.

The rearrangement joins TRBV28 to TRBJ1-5; no clear D. Germline values: CDR1 MDHEN, CDR2 SYDVKM. The V end lost 5 bases, the J end lost 7 bases, and 12 bases lay between the germline ends. This CDR3 has 13 amino acids. The CDR3 here is CASSRDGRQPQHF. Here the CDR3 DNA reads TGTGCCAGCAGTAGGGATGGGCGACAGCCCCAGCATTTT. Looking up the rest from reference TRBV28 and TRBJ1-5 gives the full variable domain: DVKVTQSSRYLVKRTGEKVFLECVQDMDHENMFWYRQDPGLGLRLIYFSYDVKMKEKGDIPEGYSVSREKKERFSLILESASTNQTSMYLCASSRDGRQPQHFGDGTRLSIL.

This clone has only one observation. This chain uses TRBV18 with TRBJ2-1; perhaps D is TRBD1 or TRBD2 (5 bases each). Germline V CDR1 and CDR2: KGHSH, LQKENI. Trimming took off 2 bases at V and 6 bases at J, with 5 bases between the two ends. The CDR3 is 12 amino acids. The CDR3 DNA reads TGTGCCAGCTCACCAGGGACCAATGAGCAGTTCTTC. The encoded protein is CASSPGTNEQFF.

In this sample, this clone turned up once. This chain links TRBV6-5 with TRBJ1-1, with TRBD1 as a possible D gene (5 bases). Germline lookup yields CDR1 MNHEY and CDR2 SVGAGI. This CDR3 is built from 14 residues. The germline V and J ends were trimmed by 6 bases and 5 bases, with 16 bases remaining between them. The CDR3 coding sequence is TGTGCCAGCAGGCAGCTTCACTGGGGGACTGAAGCTTTCTTT. Its translation is CASRQLHWGTEAFF.

CDR3 DNA sequence: TGCGCCAGCAGCTTGGGTGGGACTAGCGGGGGCCTCTACGAGCAGTACTTC. It is translated as CASSLGGTSGGLYEQYF. V usage is TRBV5-1 and J usage is TRBJ2-7; 14 nucleotides agree with TRBD2. The CDR3 sequence is 17 residues long. V trimming: 0 bases; J trimming: 3 bases; junction bases outside the gene matches: 5. The germline V gene encodes CDR1 SGHRS and CDR2 YFSETQ.

This chain links TRBV27 with TRBJ1-1; D is perhaps TRBD1 (6 bases). The CDR3 sequence is 14 residues long. Germline V CDR1 and CDR2: MNHEY, SMNVEV (reference sequence). The V end was cut by 4 bases, the J end by 1 base, with 10 bases between. CDR3 in DNA: TGTGCCAGCAGTTCGGGGGCCTCGAACACTGAAGCTTTCTTT. Translating it yields CASSSGASNTEAFF.

This chain connects TRBV28 to TRBJ1-1, with a tentative D call TRBD1 (6 bases). Germline CDR1 and CDR2: MDHEN and SYDVKM. The V end was cut by 5 bases, the J end by 1 base, with 14 bases between. The CDR3 spans 15 residues. CDR3 loop: CASSPAGGPNTEAFF. The CDR3 DNA reads TGTGCCAGCAGTCCCGCCGGGGGGCCGAACACTGAAGCTTTCTTT.

This sequence joins TRBV28 and TRBJ1-4, with 7 bases identical to TRBD1. Trimming removed 4 bases from V and 0 bases from J; junction bases left unmatched: 8. This CDR3 is built from 17 residues. Germline V lookup: CDR1 MDHEN, CDR2 SYDVKM. CDR3 in amino acids: CASSSPGQAATNEKLFF. The CDR3 DNA sequence: TGTGCCAGCAGTTCACCCGGACAGGCCGCAACTAATGAAAAACTGTTTTTT. Full variable domain (remainder filled in from reference TRBV28 and TRBJ1-4): DVKVTQSSRYLVKRTGEKVFLECVQDMDHENMFWYRQDPGLGLRLIYFSYDVKMKEKGDIPEGYSVSREKKERFSLILESASTNQTSMYLCASSSPGQAATNEKLFFGSGTQLSVL.

The chain combines TRBV19 with TRBJ2-2; D ambiguous. This CDR3 region has 14 residues. Germline CDR1 reads LNHDA; CDR2 reads SQIVND (reference sequence). Trimming pared 4 bases from V and 3 bases from J, leaving 9 bases between. The CDR3 loop reads CASSTAPHTGELFF. The CDR3 region has the DNA TGTGCCAGTAGTACCGCCCCCCACACCGGGGAGCTGTTTTTT.

The chain recombines TRBV6-5 with TRBJ2-5; TRBD1 matches 11 bases. The CDR3 is made up of 14 amino acids. Germline trimming cut 4 bases from V and 3 bases from J; bases unmatched to any gene: 1. CDR1 and CDR2 (germline): MNHEY, SVGAGI. CDR3 coding DNA: TGTGCCAGCAGTTCGGGACAGGGGGAAGAGACCCAGTACTTC. This codes for CASSSGQGEETQYF.

This rearrangement joins TRBV4-1 to TRBJ2-5; 8 positions match TRBD2. Germline V gene sequence: CDR1 MGHRA, CDR2 YSYEKL. This CDR3 has 17 residues. With V trimmed by 0 bases and J by 5 bases, 11 bases remained unmatched. The CDR3 spells CASSQESRPGGLETQYF. The CDR3 DNA reads TGCGCCAGCAGCCAAGAATCCCGGCCGGGGGGGCTGGAGACCCAGTACTTC.

The chain employs TRBV6-5 and TRBJ2-7; possibly TRBD1 for D (5 bases). The CDR3 contains 12 residues. V lost 6 bases and J lost 4, with 10 bases in between. Germline-derived CDR1 and CDR2 are MNHEY and SVGAGI. CDR3 sequence: CASSLDSYEQYF. The CDR3 DNA reads TGTGCCAGCAGCCTAGACAGTTACGAGCAGTACTTC.

The rearrangement joins TRBV29-1 to TRBJ2-5; TRBD1 aligns across 8 bases. Per the germline V gene, CDR1 is SQVTM and CDR2 is ANQGSEA. V was pared by 1 base and J by 5 bases, with 15 bases of the junction left unmatched. This CDR3 spans 17 amino acids. The CDR3 sequence is CSVEGSSGGLGLETQYF. CDR3 DNA sequence: TGCAGCGTTGAAGGCTCCTCAGGGGGCTTAGGTCTTGAGACCCAGTACTTC.

The V gene is TRBV6-1, the J gene TRBJ1-2, with TRBD1 identical over 8 bases. J lost 0 bases, V lost 0 bases, and 3 bases had no gene match. This CDR3 has 16 amino acids. The germline V gene has CDR1 MNHNS and CDR2 SASEGT. DNA of the CDR3: TGTGCCAGCAGTGAAGCTGGGACAGGAGCTAACTATGGCTACACCTTC. Protein sequence: CASSEAGTGANYGYTF.

This chain joins TRBV11-2 and TRBJ2-7, with D perhaps matching TRBD2 (5 bases). Looked up from germline, CDR1 is SGHAT and CDR2 is FQNNGV. This CDR3 has 12 residues. The V end lost 5 bases, the J end lost 2 bases, and 7 bases lay between the germline ends. The CDR3 DNA is TGTGCCAGCAGCCCCGGGACCTACGAGCAGTACTTC. It codes for CASSPGTYEQYF.

V usage is TRBV7-2 and J usage is TRBJ1-1; no clear D. The CDR3 covers 14 residues. Germline assignment: CDR1 SGHTA and CDR2 FQGNSA. The V and J ends lost 3 bases and 5 bases respectively, with 13 bases between them. The CDR3 sequence is CASSFARRWTEAFF. The CDR3, as DNA: TGTGCCAGCAGCTTCGCAAGGAGGTGGACTGAAGCTTTCTTT.

As concerns this clone: The same CDR3 also results from other DNA sequences found in this sample. The CDR3 reads CAWSVVDSNQPQHF. Here the CDR3 DNA reads TGTGCCTGGAGTGTAGTTGATAGCAATCAGCCCCAGCATTTT. The chain joins TRBV30 to TRBJ1-5, with D uncertain. With 0 bases removed from V and 0 bases from J, the gap between germline ends came to 6 bases. The germline gives CDR1 GTSNPN, CDR2 SVGIG (reference sequence). The CDR3 runs 14 residues.

V and J are TRBV28 and TRBJ1-5; 8 positions agree with TRBD1. Germline assignment: CDR1 MDHEN and CDR2 SYDVKM. V lost 6 bases to trimming and J lost 0 bases; unmatched junction nucleotides: 4. The CDR3 length is 15 residues. The CDR3, as DNA: TGTGCCAGCAGGACAGGGGCGGGTAGCAATCAGCCCCAGCATTTT. It encodes CASRTGAGSNQPQHF.